This TCR beta chain appears in the sequencing data of a study of cytotoxic CD8 clonotypes in ibrutinib-treated CLL. Overall study results and limits: Age-matched healthy donor levels were exceeded by baseline clonality, which tracked circulating CD8+ T-cell counts.

In germline, CDR1 is MNHNS, CDR2 SASEGT. The ends lost 5 bases at V and 7 bases at J; junction bases unmatched: 4. This CDR3 is built from 13 residues. Comments on this clone: Its specificity is not known.

Targeted sequencing depth ranged from 1 in 200,000 to 1 in 1 million T cells. Here immunoSEQ multiplex PCR was the method, and the copy in TCRdb shows in-frame clones only, minus some. Among 110,000 or so clones listed, roughly 60% were seen once. The V call is TRBV6-1, the J call TRBJ1-4; TRBD1 aligns across 7 bases. The clonotype originates from a human donor with chronic lymphocytic leukemia. Source: PBMCs, taken after 24 months of ibrutinib treatment. The CDR3 here is CASSPRTGEKLFF. CDR3 DNA: TGTGCCAGCAGTCCCCGGACAGGTGAAAAACTGTTTTTT.